This T cell receptor beta chain was recovered during a study of blood T cells in healthy people across ages. Losses at the gene ends were 4 bases for V and 13 bases for J; bases not matched to a gene: 10. The CDR3 contains 13 residues. CDR1 is SEHNR and CDR2 is FQNEAQ in the germline V gene (reference sequence). Notes on this clonotype: Its cognate antigen is unknown.

Donors were systemically healthy Caucasian individuals from Russia aged roughly 6 to 100 years. Isolated per sample were at least 6 million PBMCs. Through a sample-barcoded 5' primer and a J-beta primer mix, a second PCR was run for roughly 6 to 12 cycles. TCRdb recomputed calls from the 5' RACE reads with MiXCR, one row per CDR3 protein. The sample has around 1,600,000 distinct CDR3 sequences, around 40% seen once. Whole-study results and caveats: Expanded clonotype shifts may have been confounded, as the donors had an unknown CMV status. Estimates of total diversity, which came from one million sequenced T cells, were considered to be underestimates.

The specimen was blood. This chain links TRBV7-9 with TRBJ2-4, with 7 bases lining up with TRBD2. The origin of this receptor is a young woman in good health. As DNA, the CDR3 is TGTGCCAGCAGCTGGAGCGGGAACAATGAGCAGTACTTC. This translates into CASSWSGNNEQYF.